The 23 T cell receptor beta chains below come from one sample, sequenced in a study of regulatory T cells in long-lasting Graves disease. Both iRepertoire HTBI primers and Arm-PCR of CDR3 regions were used to build the TCR beta libraries. TCRdb reprocessed the multiplex PCR reads via MiXCR and lists one record per CDR3 protein. This table holds fewer than 650,000 distinct CDR3 sequences, 15% to 20% found once. The time point: newly diagnosed GD, antithyroid drugs for less than 3 months. PBMC-extracted RNA yielded the TCR library. The sample was also reused in another study, on T cells in Graves' hyperthyroidism and ophthalmopathy.

Material: peripheral blood mononuclear cells (PBMCs), obtained at new diagnosis, from a patient treated with antithyroid drugs. These receptors came from a woman aged 30 to 39 with Graves disease.

The chain recombines TRBV7-3 with TRBJ2-7; 9 bases align to TRBD1. The germline V gene encodes CDR1 SGHTA and CDR2 FQGTGA. The CDR3 consists of 15 residues. V lost 1 base and J lost 7; bases outside the gene matches: 8. The CDR3 sequence is CASSLRPGQGREQYF. In DNA, the CDR3 is TGTGCCAGCAGCTTAAGGCCAGGACAGGGGAGGGAGCAGTACTTC.

The sample holds many counts of this clonotype. This CDR3 reads CASSTSSGPEGTEAFF. As DNA, the CDR3 is TGTGCCAGCAGCACTTCGTCGGGCCCGGAGGGCACTGAAGCTTTCTTT. This chain connects TRBV2 to TRBJ1-1; no firm D call. Germline CDR1 reads SNHLY; CDR2 reads FYNNEI. This CDR3 is built from 16 residues. With 6 bases removed from V and 4 bases from J, the gap between germline ends came to 21 bases.

This clonotype was found many times. The V gene is TRBV6-2 or TRBV6-3, the J gene TRBJ1-6; 7 nucleotides match TRBD1. The CDR3 has 15 amino acids. Germline values: CDR1 MNHEY, CDR2 SVGEGT. V was pared by 0 bases and J by 9 bases, with 5 bases of the junction left unmatched. The CDR3 DNA sequence: TGTGCCAGCAGTTACTCAGACAGGGACGGTTCACCCCTCCACTTT. This gives the protein CASSYSDRDGSPLHF.

This clonotype was seen repeatedly, ten times or more. This rearrangement joins TRBV28 to TRBJ2-3; 8 bases agree with TRBD2. V lost 5 bases, J lost 8 bases, and 12 bases stayed unmatched. This CDR3 region has 15 residues. The germline V gene has CDR1 MDHEN and CDR2 SYDVKM. Here the CDR3 DNA reads TGTGCCAGCAGTCCCTATTTCAGCGGGAGCGGTACGCAGTATTTT. As protein: CASSPYFSGSGTQYF.

This clonotype was counted only a few times. The chain carries TRBV20-1 and TRBJ1-3; tentatively, D is TRBD1 (5 bases). In germline, CDR1 is DFQATT, CDR2 SNEGSKA (reference sequence). V was shortened by 1 base and J by 6 bases, with 13 bases between the two germline ends. The CDR3 spans 14 residues. Written as DNA, the CDR3 is TGCAGTGCTAGAGTTCGGGACTCTAAAAACACCATATATTTT. Translating it yields CSARVRDSKNTIYF.

This clonotype was seen at least ten times. This chain connects TRBV6-5 to TRBJ2-7; maybe TRBD2 (5 bases). Germline V gives CDR1 MNHEY, CDR2 SVGAGI. The length of the CDR3 is 16 residues. The germline V and J ends were trimmed by 4 bases and 0 bases, with 16 bases remaining between them. CDR3 amino acids: CASSSRHSEASYEQYF. DNA of the CDR3: TGTGCCAGCAGTTCCCGCCATAGCGAGGCCTCCTACGAGCAGTACTTC.

This clonotype was counted at least ten times. The chain has TRBV7-9 and TRBJ1-1, with TRBD1 as a possible D gene (5 bases). Trimming stripped 3 bases from V and 3 bases from J, with 11 bases between. CDR1 SEHNR and CDR2 FQNEAQ come from the germline V gene (reference sequence). This CDR3 region has 14 residues. CDR3 residues: CASSLEGAYTEAFF. The CDR3 DNA follows: TGTGCCAGCAGCTTGGAAGGGGCCTACACTGAAGCTTTCTTT.

This clonotype was recorded at least ten times. J is TRBJ2-3 and V is TRBV7-3, with D perhaps TRBD2 (5 bases). The length of the CDR3 is 13 residues. Germline V lookup: CDR1 SGHTA, CDR2 FQGTGA. The V and J ends lost 5 bases and 4 bases respectively, with 10 bases between them. DNA of the CDR3: TGTGCCAGCAGCCCCGGACTGGCAGATACGCAGTATTTT. It codes for CASSPGLADTQYF.

Remarks on this clonotype: The junction and the germline gene differ at one end; a read error may be behind it. The chain is built from TRBV5-5 and TRBJ2-7; D perhaps matches TRBD2 (5 bases). There are 13 residues in the CDR3. Germline assignment: CDR1 SGHKS and CDR2 YYEKEE (reference sequence). The CDR3 sequence: CASSLEAPSQPCF. The CDR3 nucleotides are TGTGCCAGCAGCTTGGAAGCGCCTAGCCAACCATGCTTC.

V usage is TRBV5-1 and J usage is TRBJ2-1; no clear D gene. Trimming took off 0 bases at V and 0 bases at J, with 13 bases between the two ends. Germline V gene data show CDR1 as SGHRS and CDR2 as YFSETQ. The CDR3 extends over 17 amino acids. CDR3 coding DNA: TGCGCCAGCAGCTTGGAGGGCAGACTCAGCTCCTACAATGAGCAGTTCTTC. This gives the protein CASSLEGRLSSYNEQFF.

This clonotype was seen a few times. An end of the junction differs from the germline gene, which may be a read error. The chain couples TRBV29-1 to TRBJ2-3; no clear D. This CDR3 comprises 10 residues. CDR1 is SQVTM and CDR2 is ANQGSEA in the germline V gene. The CDR3 loop reads CSVGAETRYF. The CDR3 bases are TGCAGCGTGGGTGCTGAGACCCGGTACTTC.

This clonotype was counted a few times. The chain combines TRBV28 with TRBJ2-5, with D tentatively TRBD2 (5 bases). The germline V gene has CDR1 MDHEN and CDR2 SYDVKM. CDR3 length equals 15 residues. V gave up 6 bases and J gave up 2 bases, with 16 bases separating them. The CDR3 loop is CASSRPDTGQETQYF. The CDR3 DNA reads TGTGCCAGCAGCCGACCCGACACGGGACAAGAGACCCAGTACTTC.

This chain links TRBV19 with TRBJ2-1; D is unclear. V lost 8 bases to trimming and J lost 0 bases, with 20 bases between them. This CDR3 spans 17 amino acids. Looked up from germline, CDR1 is LNHDA and CDR2 is SQIVND (reference sequence). The CDR3 coding sequence is TGTGCCAGTCGAGGATACAACCCCACGAGCTCCTACAATGAGCAGTTCTTC. Translated, it gives CASRGYNPTSSYNEQFF. Looking up the rest from reference TRBV19 and TRBJ2-1 gives the full variable domain: DGGITQSPKYLFRKEGQNVTLSCEQNLNHDAMYWYRQDPGQGLRLIYYSQIVNDFQKGDIAEGYSVSREKKESFPLTVTSAQKNPTAFYLCASRGYNPTSSYNEQFFGPGTRLTVL.

This clonotype came up many times. The chain carries TRBV12-5 and TRBJ1-1; D might be TRBD1 (5 bases). V lost 11 bases and J lost 6, with 22 bases in between. The CDR3 is made up of 14 amino acids. Germline CDR1 LGHNT, CDR2 FRNRAP. The CDR3 DNA reads TGTGCTTGTAGTTACGGGGGAAGTGCCTCTGAAGCTTTCTTT. Protein: CACSYGGSASEAFF.

This chain uses TRBV30 with TRBJ1-5; a possible D gene is TRBD1 (5 bases). Per germline, CDR1 GTSNPN and CDR2 SVGIG (reference sequence). The CDR3 spans 13 residues. The V gene lost 1 base and the J gene lost 10 bases, with 14 bases spanning the gap. In DNA form, the CDR3 reads TGTGCCTGGAGTGCAGGGCAGGGATCACCCCAGCATTTT. Amino acid sequence: CAWSAGQGSPQHF.

The sample holds a few counts of this clonotype. The V and J genes are TRBV20-1 and TRBJ2-2, with D unresolved. This CDR3 region has 13 residues. The ends were cut back, 3 bases at V and 4 bases at J, with 9 bases in the middle. Germline loops: CDR1 DFQATT, CDR2 SNEGSKA (reference sequence). The CDR3 DNA is TGCAGTGCTAGTCCGTCAGTCACCGGGGAGCTGTTTTTT. This gives the protein CSASPSVTGELFF.

This clonotype was found many times. The chain recombines TRBV20-1 with TRBJ2-5; D call uncertain. Per germline, CDR1 DFQATT and CDR2 SNEGSKA (reference sequence). The length of the CDR3 is 14 residues. Trimming cost V 1 base and J 3 bases, with 12 bases left between them. DNA of the CDR3: TGCAGTGCTAGAGGGCTCCTTCTAGAAGAGACCCAGTACTTC. Its translation: CSARGLLLEETQYF.

This clonotype was picked up one time. The rearrangement uses TRBV3-1 and TRBJ2-3; D may correspond to TRBD1 or TRBD2 (5 bases each). The germline CDR1 and CDR2 sequences are LGHDT and YNNKEL (reference sequence). Trimming shortened V by 2 bases and J by 3 bases, and 12 bases separated the two germline ends. The CDR3 length is 15 residues. CDR3 protein: CASSQLGAGTDTQYF. The CDR3 DNA follows: TGTGCCAGCAGCCAACTCGGGGCCGGGACAGATACGCAGTATTTT.

This clonotype was detected many times. The chain has TRBV27 and TRBJ1-1, with D possibly matching TRBD1 (6 bases). The CDR3 runs 14 residues. Germline assignment: CDR1 MNHEY and CDR2 SMNVEV (reference sequence). V lost 5 bases and J lost 1, with 11 bases in between. CDR3 in DNA: TGTGCCAGCAGTCGTAGGGACAAGAACACTGAAGCTTTCTTT. Translation gives CASSRRDKNTEAFF.

At least ten counts were recorded for this clonotype. V usage is TRBV11-3 and J usage is TRBJ2-7; no firm D call. The length of the CDR3 is 11 residues. Germline V gene data show CDR1 as SGHNT and CDR2 as YENEEA. The V and J ends lost 5 bases and 6 bases respectively, with 8 bases between them. The CDR3: CASSEFGEQYF. As DNA, the CDR3 is TGTGCCAGCAGCGAATTCGGCGAGCAGTACTTC. The variable domain in full, completed from reference TRBV11-3 and TRBJ2-7, reads EAGVVQSPRYKIIEKKQPVAFWCNPISGHNTLYWYLQNLGQGPELLIRYENEEAVDDSQLPKDRFSAERLKGVDSTLKIQPAELGDSAVYLCASSEFGEQYFGPGTRLTVT.

Many counts were recorded for this clonotype. V is TRBV28 and J is TRBJ1-5; possibly TRBD1 for D (6 bases). CDR1 and CDR2 (germline): MDHEN, SYDVKM. This CDR3 comprises 13 residues. The V and J ends lost 2 bases and 10 bases respectively, with 12 bases between them. The CDR3 loop is CASSLTGRLPQHF. CDR3 sequence (DNA): TGTGCCAGCAGTTTAACAGGGAGGTTACCCCAGCATTTT.

This clonotype was recorded many times. The rearrangement links TRBV2 to TRBJ2-7, with TRBD1 as a possible D gene (6 bases). Germline V CDR1 and CDR2: SNHLY, FYNNEI. The CDR3 length is 14 residues. The ends were cut back, 7 bases at V and 0 bases at J, with 13 bases in the middle. CDR3 DNA sequence: TGTGCCAGCATAATGTCAGGGGCCTCCTACGAGCAGTACTTC. As protein: CASIMSGASYEQYF.

On this clonotype: Possible read error: a much larger clone is one base away. The chain joins TRBV11-2 to TRBJ1-3; 8 nucleotides match TRBD1. There are 14 residues in the CDR3. CDR1 and CDR2 from the germline V gene are SGHAT and FQNNGV. This CDR3 is CASSNDRGGNTLYF. CDR3 sequence (DNA): TGTGCCAGCAGCAACGACAGGGGAGGAAACACCTTATATTTT.